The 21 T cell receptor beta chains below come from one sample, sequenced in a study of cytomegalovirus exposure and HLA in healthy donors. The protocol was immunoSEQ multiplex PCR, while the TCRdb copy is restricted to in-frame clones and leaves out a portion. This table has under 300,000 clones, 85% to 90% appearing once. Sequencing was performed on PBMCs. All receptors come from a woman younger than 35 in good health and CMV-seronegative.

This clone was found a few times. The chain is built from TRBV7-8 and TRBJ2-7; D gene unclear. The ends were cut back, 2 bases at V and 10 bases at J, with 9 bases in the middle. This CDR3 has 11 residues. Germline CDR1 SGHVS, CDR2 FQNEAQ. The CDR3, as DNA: TGTGCCAGCAGCTTACTCAATATCCAGTACGTC. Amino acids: CASSLLNIQYV.

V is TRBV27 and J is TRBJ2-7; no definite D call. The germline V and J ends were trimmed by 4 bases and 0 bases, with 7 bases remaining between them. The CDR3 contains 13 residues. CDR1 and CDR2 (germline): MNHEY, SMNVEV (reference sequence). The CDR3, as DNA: TGTGCCAGCAGTTCTCTAAACTCCTACGAGCAGTACTTC. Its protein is CASSSLNSYEQYF.

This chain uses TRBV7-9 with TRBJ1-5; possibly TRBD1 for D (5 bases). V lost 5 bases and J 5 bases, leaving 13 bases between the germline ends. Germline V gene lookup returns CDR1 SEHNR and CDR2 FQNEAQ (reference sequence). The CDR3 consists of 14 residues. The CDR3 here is CASSPQGQHQPQHF. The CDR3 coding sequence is TGTGCCAGCAGCCCCCAGGGTCAACATCAGCCCCAGCATTTT.

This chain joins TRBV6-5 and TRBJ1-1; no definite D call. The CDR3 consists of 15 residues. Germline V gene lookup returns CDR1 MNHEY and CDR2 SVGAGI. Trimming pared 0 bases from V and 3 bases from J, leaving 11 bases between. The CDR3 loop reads CASSYSEGMDTEAFF. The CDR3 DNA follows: TGTGCCAGCAGTTACTCGGAGGGTATGGACACTGAAGCTTTCTTT.

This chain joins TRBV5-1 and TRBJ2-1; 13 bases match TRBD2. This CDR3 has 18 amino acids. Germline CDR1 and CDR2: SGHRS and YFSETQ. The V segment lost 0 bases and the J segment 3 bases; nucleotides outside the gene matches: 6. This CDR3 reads CASSLAPLAGGYYNEQFF. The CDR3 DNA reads TGCGCCAGCAGCTTGGCCCCACTAGCGGGGGGGTACTACAATGAGCAGTTCTTC.

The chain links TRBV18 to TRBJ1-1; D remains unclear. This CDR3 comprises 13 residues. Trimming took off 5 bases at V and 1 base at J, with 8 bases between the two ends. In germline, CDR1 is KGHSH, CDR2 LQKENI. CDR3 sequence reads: CASSTQENTEAFF. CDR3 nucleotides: TGTGCCAGCTCAACTCAGGAGAACACTGAAGCTTTCTTT.

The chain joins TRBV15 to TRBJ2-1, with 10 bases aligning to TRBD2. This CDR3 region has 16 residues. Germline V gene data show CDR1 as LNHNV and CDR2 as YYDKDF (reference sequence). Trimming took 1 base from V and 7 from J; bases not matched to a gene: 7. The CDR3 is CATSRGSGGAGNEQFF. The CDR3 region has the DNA TGTGCCACCAGCAGAGGGAGCGGGGGGGCCGGAAATGAGCAGTTCTTC.

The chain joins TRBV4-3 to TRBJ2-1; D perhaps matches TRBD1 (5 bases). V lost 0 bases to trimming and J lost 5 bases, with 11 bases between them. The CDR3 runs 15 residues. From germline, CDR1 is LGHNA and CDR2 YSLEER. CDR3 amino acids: CASSQDLQGHNEQFF. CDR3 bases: TGCGCCAGCAGCCAAGATCTGCAGGGCCACAATGAGCAGTTCTTC.

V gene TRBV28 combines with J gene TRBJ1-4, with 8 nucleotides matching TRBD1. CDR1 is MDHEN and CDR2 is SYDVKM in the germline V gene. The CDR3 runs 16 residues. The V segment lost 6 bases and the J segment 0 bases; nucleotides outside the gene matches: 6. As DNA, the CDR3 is TGTGCCAGCAGGGGGACAGGCGGGACAACTAATGAAAAACTGTTTTTT. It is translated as CASRGTGGTTNEKLFF. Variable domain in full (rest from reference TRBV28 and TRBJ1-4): DVKVTQSSRYLVKRTGEKVFLECVQDMDHENMFWYRQDPGLGLRLIYFSYDVKMKEKGDIPEGYSVSREKKERFSLILESASTNQTSMYLCASRGTGGTTNEKLFFGSGTQLSVL.

The CDR3 is CSVEVRRGEQFF. CDR3 DNA: TGCAGCGTTGAAGTGCGTCGGGGTGAGCAGTTCTTC. The chain couples TRBV29-1 to TRBJ2-1; TRBD2 might be the D (5 bases). The CDR3 is 12 amino acids. V gave up 1 base and J gave up 9 bases, with 10 bases separating them. Germline CDR1 is SQVTM and CDR2 is ANQGSEA.

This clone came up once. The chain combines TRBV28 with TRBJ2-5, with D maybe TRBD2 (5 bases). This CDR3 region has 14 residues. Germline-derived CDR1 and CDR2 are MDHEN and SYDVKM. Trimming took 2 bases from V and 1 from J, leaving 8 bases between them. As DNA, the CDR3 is TGTGCCAGCAGTTTAGCGGGCGGCCAAGAGACCCAGTACTTC. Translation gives CASSLAGGQETQYF.

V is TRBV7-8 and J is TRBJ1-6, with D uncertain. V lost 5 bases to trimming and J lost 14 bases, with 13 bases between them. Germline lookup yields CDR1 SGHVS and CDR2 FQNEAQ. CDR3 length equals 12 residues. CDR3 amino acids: CASSPGRFTLHF. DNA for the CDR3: TGTGCCAGCAGCCCTGGGAGGTTTACCCTCCACTTT.

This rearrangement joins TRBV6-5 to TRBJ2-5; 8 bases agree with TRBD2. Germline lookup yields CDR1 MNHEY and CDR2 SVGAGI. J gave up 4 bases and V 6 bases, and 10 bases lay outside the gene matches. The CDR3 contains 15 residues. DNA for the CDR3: TGTGCCAGCAGACGCAGCGGGGGTAATGGAGAGACCCAGTACTTC. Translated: CASRRSGGNGETQYF.

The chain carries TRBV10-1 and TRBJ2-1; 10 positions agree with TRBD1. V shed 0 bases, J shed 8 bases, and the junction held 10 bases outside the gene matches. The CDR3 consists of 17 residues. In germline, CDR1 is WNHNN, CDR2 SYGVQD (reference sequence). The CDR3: CASSESRVGTGAYEQFF. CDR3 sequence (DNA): TGCGCCAGCAGTGAGTCGAGAGTCGGGACAGGGGCGTATGAGCAGTTCTTC.

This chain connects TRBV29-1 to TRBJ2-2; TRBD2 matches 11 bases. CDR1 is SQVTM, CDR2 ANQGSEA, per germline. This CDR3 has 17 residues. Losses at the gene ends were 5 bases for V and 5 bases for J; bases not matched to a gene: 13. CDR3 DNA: TGCAGCGTTAAGGCTAGCGGGGGGCCCGGGGGGACCGGGGAGCTGTTTTTT. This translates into CSVKASGGPGGTGELFF.

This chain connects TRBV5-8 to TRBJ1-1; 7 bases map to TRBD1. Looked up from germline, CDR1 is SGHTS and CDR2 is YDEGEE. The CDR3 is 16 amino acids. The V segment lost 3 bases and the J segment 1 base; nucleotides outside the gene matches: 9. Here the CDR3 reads CASSSDSGQPNTEAFF. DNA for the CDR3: TGTGCCAGCAGCTCAGACTCGGGACAGCCGAACACTGAAGCTTTCTTT.

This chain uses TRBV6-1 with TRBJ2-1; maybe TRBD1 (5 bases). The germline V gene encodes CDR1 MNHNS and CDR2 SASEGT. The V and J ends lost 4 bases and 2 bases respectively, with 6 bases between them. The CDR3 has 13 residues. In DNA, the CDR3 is TGTGCCAGCAGTGTGACAGCCTACAATGAGCAGTTCTTC. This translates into CASSVTAYNEQFF.

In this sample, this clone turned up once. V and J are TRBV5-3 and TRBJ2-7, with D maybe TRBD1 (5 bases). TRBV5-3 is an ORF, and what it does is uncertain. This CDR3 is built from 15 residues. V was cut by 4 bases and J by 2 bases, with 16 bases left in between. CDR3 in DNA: TGTGCCAGAAGCCTTGAACTGCAGGGCGCCTACGAGCAGTACGTC. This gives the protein CARSLELQGAYEQYV.

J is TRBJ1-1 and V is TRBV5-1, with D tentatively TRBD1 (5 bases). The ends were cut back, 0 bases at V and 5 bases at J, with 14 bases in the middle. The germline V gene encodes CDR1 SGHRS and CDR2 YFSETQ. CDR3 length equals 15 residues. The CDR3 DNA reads TGCGCCAGCAGCTTGGCTCTGGCCGGGGGAACTGAAGCTTTCTTT. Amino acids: CASSLALAGGTEAFF.

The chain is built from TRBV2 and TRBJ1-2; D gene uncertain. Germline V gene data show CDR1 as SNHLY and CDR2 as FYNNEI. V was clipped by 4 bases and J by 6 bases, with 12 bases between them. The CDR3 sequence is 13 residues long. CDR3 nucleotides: TGTGCCAGCAGTGTAAACATCGAGGATGGCTACACCTTC. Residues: CASSVNIEDGYTF.

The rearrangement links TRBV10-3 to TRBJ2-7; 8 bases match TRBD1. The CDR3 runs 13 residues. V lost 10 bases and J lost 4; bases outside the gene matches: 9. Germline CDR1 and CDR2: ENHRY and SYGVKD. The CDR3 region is CATRQTGEYEQYF. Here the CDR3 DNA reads TGTGCCACCAGACAGACAGGGGAGTACGAGCAGTACTTC.